These T cell receptor beta chains were read from a single sample in a study of T cells in localized non-small cell lung cancer. TCRdb's table, derived via immunoSEQ multiplex PCR, lists solely in-frame clones and lacks some. Here the sample spans around 64,000 clones, 80% to 90% being singletons. The sequencing used peripheral blood, collected before any cancer treatment. The receptors derive from a man aged 35 to 70 with stage I squamous cell lung carcinoma. CDR3s include the opening cysteine and the closing phenylalanine or tryptophan. A D gene is named only where the DNA matches it firmly. Rows give clone size only sometimes, using once, few, many, or a class for an expanded clone.

CDR3aa	CDR3nt	v_gene	abundance	d_gene	j_gene
CASSPPRLEAFF	TGTGCCAGCAGTCCACCCAGGCTTGAAGCTTTCTTT	TRBV28	-	-	TRBJ1-1
CAWSAHYGSETGELFF	TGTGCCTGGAGTGCGCATTACGGGAGTGAGACCGGGGAGCTGTTTTTT	TRBV30	-	-	TRBJ2-2
CASSSRVARRTDTQYF	TGTGCCAGCAGCTCCAGAGTTGCCCGCCGCACAGATACGCAGTATTTT	TRBV5-5	-	-	TRBJ2-3
CASSLPGSSSYNEQFF	TGTGCCAGCAGCTTACCGGGGTCGAGCTCCTACAATGAGCAGTTCTTC	TRBV7-9	-	-	TRBJ2-1
CASSLASGDEFWYTEAFF	TGCGCCAGCAGCTTGGCCAGTGGAGACGAGTTCTGGTACACTGAAGCTTTCTTT	TRBV5-1	once	-	TRBJ1-1
CASSSGLAGGSSPYEQYF	TGTGCCAGCAGTTCGGGACTAGCGGGAGGTAGTTCTCCCTACGAGCAGTACTTC	TRBV27	-	TRBD2	TRBJ2-7
CASSPTALEQYF	TGTGCCAGCAGCCCGACAGCCCTCGAGCAGTACTTC	TRBV7-9	once	-	TRBJ2-7
CSVRTLRGGAYEQYF	TGCAGCGTCCGCACTCTTCGAGGGGGCGCCTACGAGCAGTACTTC	TRBV29-1	-	TRBD1	TRBJ2-7
CASSASFGYEQYF	TGTGCCAGCAGCGCGTCCTTCGGCTACGAGCAGTACTTC	TRBV5-6	-	-	TRBJ2-7
CASSLQSSSTDTQYF	TGTGCCAGCAGCTTGCAGAGTTCTAGCACAGATACGCAGTATTTT	TRBV7-2	-	-	TRBJ2-3
CASSLEGGEPYEQYF	TGTGCCAGCAGCTTAGAAGGAGGGGAGCCCTACGAGCAGTACTTC	TRBV7-2	-	-	TRBJ2-7
CASSQEEGSGIGDTQYF	TGCGCCAGCAGCCAAGAGGAGGGAAGCGGGATAGGGGATACGCAGTATTTT	TRBV4-3	-	TRBD2	TRBJ2-3
CAITIQHEQFF	TGTGCCATCACGATCCAGCATGAGCAGTTCTTC	TRBV10-3	-	-	TRBJ2-1
CASSYGEGLIGYTF	TGTGCCAGCAGTTACGGGGAGGGACTCATAGGCTACACCTTC	TRBV6-6	-	-	TRBJ1-2
CASSVSGRVDTQYF	TGTGCCAGCAGTGTTAGCGGGAGGGTAGATACGCAGTATTTT	TRBV2	-	TRBD2	TRBJ2-3
CASSLAPGEVYEQYF	TGTGCTAGCAGCTTAGCGCCAGGGGAGGTCTACGAGCAGTACTTC	TRBV7-7	few	-	TRBJ2-7
CASSFGTSGSGEQFF	TGTGCCAGCAGCTTCGGGACTAGCGGGAGCGGTGAGCAGTTCTTC	TRBV7-3	-	TRBD2	TRBJ2-1
CASSSRQGRYNEQFF	TGCGCCAGCAGCTCTAGGCAGGGAAGGTACAATGAGCAGTTCTTC	TRBV4-3	once	-	TRBJ2-1
CAWTAGTADTQYF	TGTGCCTGGACGGCGGGCACAGCAGATACGCAGTATTTT	TRBV30	few	-	TRBJ2-3
CASSVMSRNTGELFF	TGTGCCAGCAGCGTAATGAGCAGAAACACCGGGGAGCTGTTTTTT	TRBV9	-	-	TRBJ2-2
CASFDGNTIYF	TGTGCCAGCTTCGACGGAAACACCATATATTTT	TRBV7-2	-	-	TRBJ1-3
CASRRLAGRVGEQYF	TGTGCCAGCAGGCGACTAGCGGGCCGCGTTGGCGAGCAGTACTTC	TRBV28	-	TRBD2	TRBJ2-7
CASSLERSSGNTIYF	TGTGCCAGCAGCCTAGAACGGAGCTCTGGAAACACCATATATTTT	TRBV4-2	-	-	TRBJ1-3
CASSSPGQGEVSSYNEQFF	TGTGCCAGCTCATCTCCGGGACAGGGGGAGGTGAGCTCCTACAATGAGCAGTTCTTC	TRBV18	-	TRBD1	TRBJ2-1
CASSETDTEGGYTF	TGTGCCAGCAGTGAAACGGACACAGAGGGAGGCTACACCTTC	TRBV6-4	medium-sized	-	TRBJ1-2
CASSQDRMRGRVSYEQYF	TGCGCCAGCAGCCAAGATAGAATGAGGGGCAGGGTATCCTACGAGCAGTACTTC	TRBV4-3	-	-	TRBJ2-7
CASSQEGGALNYEQYF	TGTGCCAGCAGCCAAGAAGGGGGGGCCCTGAACTACGAGCAGTACTTC	TRBV4-2	-	-	TRBJ2-7
CSSNGGLSTGEQFF	TGCAGCTCTAATGGGGGACTTTCTACGGGGGAGCAGTTCTTC	TRBV29-1	-	-	TRBJ2-1
CASSLDSETEQYF	TGTGCCAGCAGCTTGGATAGCGAGACAGAGCAGTACTTC	TRBV5-5	-	-	TRBJ2-7
CASSSHPAGSTDTQYF	TGTGCCAGCAGCTCCCACCCGGCAGGAAGCACAGATACGCAGTATTTT	TRBV7-9	-	-	TRBJ2-3
CASSRTGGNEKLFF	TGTGCCAGCAGCCGGACTGGGGGTAATGAAAAACTGTTTTTT	TRBV2	-	-	TRBJ1-4